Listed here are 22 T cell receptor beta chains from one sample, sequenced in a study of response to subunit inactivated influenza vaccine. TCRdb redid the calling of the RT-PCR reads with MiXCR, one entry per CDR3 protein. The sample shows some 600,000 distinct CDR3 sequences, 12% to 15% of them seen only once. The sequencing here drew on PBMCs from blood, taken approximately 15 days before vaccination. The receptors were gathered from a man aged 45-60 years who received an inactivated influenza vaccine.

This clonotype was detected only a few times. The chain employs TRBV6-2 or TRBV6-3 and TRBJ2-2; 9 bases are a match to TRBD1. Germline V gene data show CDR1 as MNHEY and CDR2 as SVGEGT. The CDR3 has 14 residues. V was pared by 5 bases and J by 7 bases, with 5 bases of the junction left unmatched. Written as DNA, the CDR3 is TGTGCCAGCAGTATACAGGGGGCGATCGGGGAGCTGTTTTTT. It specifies CASSIQGAIGELFF.

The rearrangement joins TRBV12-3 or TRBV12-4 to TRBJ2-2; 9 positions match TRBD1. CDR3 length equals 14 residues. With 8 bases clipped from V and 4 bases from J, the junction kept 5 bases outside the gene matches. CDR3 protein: CASEGTGSTGELFF. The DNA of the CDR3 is TGTGCCAGCGAGGGGACAGGGAGCACCGGGGAGCTGTTTTTT.

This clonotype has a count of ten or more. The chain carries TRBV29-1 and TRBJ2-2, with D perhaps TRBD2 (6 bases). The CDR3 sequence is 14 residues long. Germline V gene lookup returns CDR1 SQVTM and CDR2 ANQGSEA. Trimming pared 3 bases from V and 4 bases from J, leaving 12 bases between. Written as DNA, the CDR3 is TGCAGCGTTGATCAGGCCGGGGGCACCGGGGAGCTGTTTTTT. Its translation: CSVDQAGGTGELFF.

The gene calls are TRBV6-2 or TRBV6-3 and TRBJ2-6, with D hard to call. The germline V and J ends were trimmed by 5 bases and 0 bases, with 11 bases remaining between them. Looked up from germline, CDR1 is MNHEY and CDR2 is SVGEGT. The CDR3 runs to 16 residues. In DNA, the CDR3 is TGTGCCAGCAGTCCCCGACACATCTCTGGGGCCAACGTCCTGACTTTC. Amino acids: CASSPRHISGANVLTF.

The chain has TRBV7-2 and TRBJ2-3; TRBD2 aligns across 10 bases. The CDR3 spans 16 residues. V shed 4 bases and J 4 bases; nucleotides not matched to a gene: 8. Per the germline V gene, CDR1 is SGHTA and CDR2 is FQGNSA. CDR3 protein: CASSSQRGGGADTQYF. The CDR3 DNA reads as TGTGCCAGCAGCTCACAGCGGGGGGGAGGGGCAGATACGCAGTATTTT.

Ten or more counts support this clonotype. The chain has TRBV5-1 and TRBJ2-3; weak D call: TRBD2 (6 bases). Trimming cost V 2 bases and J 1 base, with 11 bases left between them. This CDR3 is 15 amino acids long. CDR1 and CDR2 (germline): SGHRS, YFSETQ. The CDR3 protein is CASSFQGGGTDTQYF. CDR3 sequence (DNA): TGCGCCAGCAGCTTCCAGGGAGGCGGCACAGATACGCAGTATTTT.

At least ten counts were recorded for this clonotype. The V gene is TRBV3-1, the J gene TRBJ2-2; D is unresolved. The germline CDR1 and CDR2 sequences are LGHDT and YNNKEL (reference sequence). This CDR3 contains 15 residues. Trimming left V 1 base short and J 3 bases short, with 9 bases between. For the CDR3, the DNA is TGTGCCAGCAGCCAAGGTTCCGGAGACACCGGGGAGCTGTTTTTT. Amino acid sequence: CASSQGSGDTGELFF. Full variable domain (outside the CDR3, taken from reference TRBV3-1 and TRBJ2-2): DTAVSQTPKYLVTQMGNDKSIKCEQNLGHDTMYWYKQDSKKFLKIMFSYNNKELIINETVPNRFSPKSPDKAHLNLHINSLELGDSAVYFCASSQGSGDTGELFFGEGSRLTVL.

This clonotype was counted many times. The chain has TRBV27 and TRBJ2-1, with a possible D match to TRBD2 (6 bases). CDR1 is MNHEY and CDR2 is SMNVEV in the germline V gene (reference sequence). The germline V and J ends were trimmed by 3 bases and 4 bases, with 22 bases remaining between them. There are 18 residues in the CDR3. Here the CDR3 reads CASSLSLGSGGAYNEQFF. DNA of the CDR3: TGTGCCAGCAGTTTGTCCCTTGGTTCCGGGGGAGCTTACAATGAGCAGTTCTTC.

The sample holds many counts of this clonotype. The CDR3 spells CASSRVSGYNEQFF. The CDR3 nucleotides read TGTGCCAGCAGTAGAGTTAGCGGATACAATGAGCAGTTCTTC. This chain connects TRBV12-3 or TRBV12-4 to TRBJ2-1; D perhaps matches TRBD2 (6 bases). V dropped 5 bases and J dropped 4 bases, with 12 bases sitting between them. This CDR3 is 14 amino acids long.

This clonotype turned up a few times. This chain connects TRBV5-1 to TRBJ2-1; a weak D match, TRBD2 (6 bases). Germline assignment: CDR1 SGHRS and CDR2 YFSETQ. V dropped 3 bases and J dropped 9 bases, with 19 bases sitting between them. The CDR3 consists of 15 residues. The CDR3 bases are TGCGCCAGCAGCTGGGGGGACTCCGTGGCGGGTGAGCAGTTCTTC. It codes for CASSWGDSVAGEQFF. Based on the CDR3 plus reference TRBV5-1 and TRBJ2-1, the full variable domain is KAGVTQTPRYLIKTRGQQVTLSCSPISGHRSVSWYQQTPGQGLQFLFEYFSETQRNKGNFPGRFSGRQFSNSRSEMNVSTLELGDSALYLCASSWGDSVAGEQFFGPGTRLTVL.

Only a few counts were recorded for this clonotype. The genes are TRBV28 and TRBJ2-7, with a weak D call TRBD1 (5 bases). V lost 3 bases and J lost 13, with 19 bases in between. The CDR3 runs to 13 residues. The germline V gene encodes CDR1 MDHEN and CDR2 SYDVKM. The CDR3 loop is CASSFFKQAGLYF. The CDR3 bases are TGTGCCAGCAGTTTTTTTAAGCAGGCAGGGCTATACTTC.

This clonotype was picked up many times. The CDR3: CASRGWTDNTGELFF. For the CDR3, the DNA is TGTGCCAGCCGGGGTTGGACAGATAACACCGGGGAGCTGTTTTTT. This chain connects TRBV10-3 to TRBJ2-2, with D tentatively TRBD1 (6 bases). Germline CDR1 reads ENHRY; CDR2 reads SYGVKD. V was pared by 10 bases and J by 2 bases, with 17 bases between. The CDR3 totals 15 residues.

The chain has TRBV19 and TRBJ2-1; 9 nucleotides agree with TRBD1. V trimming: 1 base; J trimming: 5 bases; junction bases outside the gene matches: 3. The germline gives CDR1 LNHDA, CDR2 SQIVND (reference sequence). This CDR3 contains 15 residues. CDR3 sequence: CASSIGGQGNNEQFF. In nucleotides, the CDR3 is TGTGCCAGTAGTATAGGAGGACAGGGGAACAATGAGCAGTTCTTC.

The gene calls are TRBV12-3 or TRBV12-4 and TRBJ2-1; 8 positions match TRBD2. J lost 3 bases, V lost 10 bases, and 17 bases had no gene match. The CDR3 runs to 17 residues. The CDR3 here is CAISLGASGFNYNEQFF. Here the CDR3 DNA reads TGTGCCATCTCTCTCGGGGCTAGCGGGTTCAACTACAATGAGCAGTTCTTC.

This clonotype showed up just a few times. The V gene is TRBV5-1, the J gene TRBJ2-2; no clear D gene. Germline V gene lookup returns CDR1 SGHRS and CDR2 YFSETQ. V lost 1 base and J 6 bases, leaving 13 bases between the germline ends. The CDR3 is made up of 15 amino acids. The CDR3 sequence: CASSLSPSYAGELFF. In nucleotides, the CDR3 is TGCGCCAGCAGCTTGAGTCCTTCATACGCCGGGGAGCTGTTTTTT. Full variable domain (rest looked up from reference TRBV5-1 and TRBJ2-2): KAGVTQTPRYLIKTRGQQVTLSCSPISGHRSVSWYQQTPGQGLQFLFEYFSETQRNKGNFPGRFSGRQFSNSRSEMNVSTLELGDSALYLCASSLSPSYAGELFFGEGSRLTVL.

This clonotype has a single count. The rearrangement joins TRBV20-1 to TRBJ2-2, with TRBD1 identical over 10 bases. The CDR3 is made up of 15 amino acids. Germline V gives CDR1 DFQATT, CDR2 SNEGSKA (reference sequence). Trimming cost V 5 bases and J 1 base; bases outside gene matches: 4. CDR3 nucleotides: TGCAGTGCTCCCGGGACAGGGGTGAACACCGGGGAGCTGTTTTTT. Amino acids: CSAPGTGVNTGELFF.

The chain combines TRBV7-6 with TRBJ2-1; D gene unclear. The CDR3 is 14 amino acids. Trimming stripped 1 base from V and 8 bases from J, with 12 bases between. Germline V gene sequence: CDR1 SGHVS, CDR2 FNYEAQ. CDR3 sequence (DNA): TGTGCCAGCAGCTTAGTAGTCGGTCGGGATGAGCAGTTCTTC. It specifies CASSLVVGRDEQFF.

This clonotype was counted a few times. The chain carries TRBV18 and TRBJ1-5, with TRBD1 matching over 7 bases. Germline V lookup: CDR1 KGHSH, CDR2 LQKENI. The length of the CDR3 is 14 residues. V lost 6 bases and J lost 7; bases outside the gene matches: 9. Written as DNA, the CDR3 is TGTGCCAGCTCCCCCCCAGGGGGGAGCCAGCCCCAGCATTTT. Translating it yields CASSPPGGSQPQHF.

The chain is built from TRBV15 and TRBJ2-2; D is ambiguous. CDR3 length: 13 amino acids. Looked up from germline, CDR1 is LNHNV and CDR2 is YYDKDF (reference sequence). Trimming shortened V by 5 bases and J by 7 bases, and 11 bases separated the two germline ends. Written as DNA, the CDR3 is TGTGCCACCAGCGGCATCTTGGTCGGGGAGCTGTTTTTT. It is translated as CATSGILVGELFF.

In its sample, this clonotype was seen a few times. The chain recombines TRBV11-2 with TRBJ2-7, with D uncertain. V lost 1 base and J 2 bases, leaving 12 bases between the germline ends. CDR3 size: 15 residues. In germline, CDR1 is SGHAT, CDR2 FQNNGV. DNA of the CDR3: TGTGCCAGCAGCTTAGGACCCTCGGCCCCCTACGAGCAGTACTTC. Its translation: CASSLGPSAPYEQYF.

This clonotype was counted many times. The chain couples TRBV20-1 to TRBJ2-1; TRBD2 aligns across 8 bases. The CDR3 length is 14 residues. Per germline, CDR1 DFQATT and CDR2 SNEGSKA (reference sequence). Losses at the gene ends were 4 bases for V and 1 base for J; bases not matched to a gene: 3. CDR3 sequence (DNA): TGCAGTGCTAAGGGACTAGAATCCTACAATGAGCAGTTCTTC. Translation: CSAKGLESYNEQFF.

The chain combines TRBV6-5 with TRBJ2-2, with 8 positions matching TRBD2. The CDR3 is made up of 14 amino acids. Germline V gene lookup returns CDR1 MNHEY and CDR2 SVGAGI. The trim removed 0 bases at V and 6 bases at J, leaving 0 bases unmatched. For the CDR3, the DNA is TGTGCCAGCAGTTACTCCGGGGGGGCCGGGGAGCTGTTTTTT. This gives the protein CASSYSGGAGELFF.